This TCR beta chain was found in a study of blood T cell repertoires in COVID-19. Study context: T cells, B-cell-depleted T cells, or PBMCs provided the cDNA or gDNA that served as material.

This clone was counted a single time. The data were produced by immunoSEQ multiplex PCR, yet TCRdb's version contains in-frame clones alone and is incomplete. The data contain about 220,000 clones, about 80% of them singletons. Trimming pared 7 bases from V and 9 bases from J, leaving 22 bases between. The length of the CDR3 is 15 residues. Germline V gene sequence: CDR1 MNHEY, CDR2 SVGAGI. This rearrangement joins TRBV6-5 to TRBJ2-1, with a possible D match to TRBD1 (6 bases). Sequencing was performed on peripheral blood. The clonotype originates from a young woman who had recovered from COVID-19. CDR3 amino acids: CASTLGFGQNGEQFF. CDR3 nucleotide sequence: TGTGCCAGCACGTTAGGATTTGGACAGAATGGTGAGCAGTTCTTC.